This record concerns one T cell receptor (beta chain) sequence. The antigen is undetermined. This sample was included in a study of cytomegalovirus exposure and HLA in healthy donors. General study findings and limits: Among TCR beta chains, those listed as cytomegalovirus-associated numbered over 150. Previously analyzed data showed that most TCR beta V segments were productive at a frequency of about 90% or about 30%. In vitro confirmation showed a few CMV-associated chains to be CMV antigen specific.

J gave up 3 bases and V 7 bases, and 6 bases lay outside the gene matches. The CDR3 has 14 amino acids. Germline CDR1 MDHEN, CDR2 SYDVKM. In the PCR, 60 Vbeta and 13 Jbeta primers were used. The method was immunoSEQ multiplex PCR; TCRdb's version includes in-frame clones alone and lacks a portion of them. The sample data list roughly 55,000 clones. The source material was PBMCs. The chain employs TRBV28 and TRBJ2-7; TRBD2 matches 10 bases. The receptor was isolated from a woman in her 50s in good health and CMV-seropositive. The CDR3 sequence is CASKTAGGVYEQYF. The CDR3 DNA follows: TGTGCCAGCAAGACAGCGGGAGGGGTCTACGAGCAGTACTTC.